The clone carrying this TCR beta chain was detected only a few times. These data are taken from a study of human T cells and chemical hapten exposure. Study context: Upper inner arm skin measuring roughly 2 cm by roughly 2 cm received 2% DPC for sensitization. For the roughly 24-week duration of the study, patients were given weekly doses of diphenylcyclopropenone on the scalp.

Individual cDNA molecules in this library carried unique molecular identifiers. TCRdb re-derived calls from the RACE reads in MiXCR, one entry per CDR3 protein. The sample carries 350,000 to 400,000 distinct CDR3 sequences, roughly 6.3% recorded once. V shed 6 bases and J shed 3 bases, with 11 bases lying between them. This CDR3 has 13 residues. Time point in this sample: patch test 2, 6 weeks after DPC sensitization. Sample treatment: therapeutic diphenylcyclopropenone sensitization with weekly scalp DPC. Unfractionated whole blood yielded the extracted total RNA. This chain uses TRBV12-3 or TRBV12-4 with TRBJ1-1; no definite D call. The sample in question was whole blood, obtained in connection with sensitization to the hapten diphenylcyclopropenone (DPC). This clonotype was obtained from a woman younger than 35 with alopecia areata. Some clones in this sample may be carry-over from other donors' samples. The CDR3 loop is CASRGQRDTEAFF. In DNA, the CDR3 is TGTGCCAGCAGGGGCCAGCGGGACACTGAAGCTTTCTTT.